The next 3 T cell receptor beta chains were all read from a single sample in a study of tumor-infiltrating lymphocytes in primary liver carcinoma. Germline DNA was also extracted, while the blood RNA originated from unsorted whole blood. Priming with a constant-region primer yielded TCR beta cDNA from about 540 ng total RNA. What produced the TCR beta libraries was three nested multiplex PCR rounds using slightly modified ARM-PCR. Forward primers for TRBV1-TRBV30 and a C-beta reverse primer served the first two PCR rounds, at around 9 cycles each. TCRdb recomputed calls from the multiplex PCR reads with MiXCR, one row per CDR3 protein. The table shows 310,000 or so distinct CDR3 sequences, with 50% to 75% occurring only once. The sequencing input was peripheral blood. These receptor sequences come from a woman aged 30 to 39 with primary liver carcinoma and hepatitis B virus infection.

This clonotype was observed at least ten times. The CDR3 protein is CASSSFRGGNTGELFF. CDR3 DNA: TGTGCCAGCAGTAGTTTCCGGGGGGGGAACACCGGGGAGCTGTTTTTT. The V gene is TRBV12-3 or TRBV12-4, the J gene TRBJ2-2; 8 bases match TRBD2. J was trimmed by 1 base and V by 5 bases; bases with no gene match: 6. The CDR3 contains 16 residues.

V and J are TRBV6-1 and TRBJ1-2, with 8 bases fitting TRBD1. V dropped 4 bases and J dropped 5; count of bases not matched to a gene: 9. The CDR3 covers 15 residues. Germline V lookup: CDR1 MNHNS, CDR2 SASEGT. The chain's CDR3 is CASSGRDRQSYGYTF. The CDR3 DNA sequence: TGTGCCAGCAGTGGGAGGGACAGGCAATCGTATGGCTACACCTTC.

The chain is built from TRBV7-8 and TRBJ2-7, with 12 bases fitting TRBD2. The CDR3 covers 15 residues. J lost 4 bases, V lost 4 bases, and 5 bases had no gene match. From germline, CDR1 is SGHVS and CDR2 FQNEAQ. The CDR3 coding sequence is TGTGCCAGCAGCTCTAGCGGGAGGGCACCTTACGAGCAGTACTTC. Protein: CASSSSGRAPYEQYF.